The following is a T cell receptor beta chain sequence with its context. Trimming removed 3 bases from V and 2 bases from J, with 9 bases in between. There are 14 residues in the CDR3. Germline values: CDR1 LGHNA, CDR2 YSLEER. This record comes from a study of identical twins. TCRdb recomputed calls from the 5' RACE reads with MiXCR, one row per CDR3 protein. Of about 500,000 distinct CDR3 sequences listed, about 13% are singletons. These data were also filed under a second study, of yellow fever vaccine responses in identical twins. That source reports: It has been reported that, in twins, the vaccine T cell response seemed partly convergent and partly personalized.

The origin of this receptor is a woman in her late teens or twenties in good health. The sequencing input was CD4+ T cells sorted from blood. V usage is TRBV4-3 and J usage is TRBJ2-3; a possible D gene is TRBD1 (5 bases). The CDR3 here is CASSQAGFTDTQYF. As DNA, the CDR3 is TGCGCCAGCAGCCAGGCAGGGTTCACAGATACGCAGTATTTT.